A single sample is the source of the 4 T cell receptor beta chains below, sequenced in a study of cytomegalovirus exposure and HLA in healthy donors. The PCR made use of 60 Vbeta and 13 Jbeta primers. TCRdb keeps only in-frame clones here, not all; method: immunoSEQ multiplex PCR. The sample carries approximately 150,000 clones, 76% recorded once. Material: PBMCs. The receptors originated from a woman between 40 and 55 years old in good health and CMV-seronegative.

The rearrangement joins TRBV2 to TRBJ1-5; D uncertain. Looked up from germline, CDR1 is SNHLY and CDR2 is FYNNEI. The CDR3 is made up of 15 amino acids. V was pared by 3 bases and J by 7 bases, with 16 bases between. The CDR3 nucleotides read TGTGCCAGCAGTGATCTAGGCGCCGTAGGCCAGCCCCAGCATTTT. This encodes CASSDLGAVGQPQHF.

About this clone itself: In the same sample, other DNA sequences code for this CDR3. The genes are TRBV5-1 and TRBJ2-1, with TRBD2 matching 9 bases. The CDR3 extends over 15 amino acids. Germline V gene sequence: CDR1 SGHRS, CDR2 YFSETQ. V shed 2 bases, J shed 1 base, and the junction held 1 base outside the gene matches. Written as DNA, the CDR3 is TGCGCCAGCAGCTTTAGCGGGAGTTCCTACAATGAGCAGTTCTTC. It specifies CASSFSGSSYNEQFF.

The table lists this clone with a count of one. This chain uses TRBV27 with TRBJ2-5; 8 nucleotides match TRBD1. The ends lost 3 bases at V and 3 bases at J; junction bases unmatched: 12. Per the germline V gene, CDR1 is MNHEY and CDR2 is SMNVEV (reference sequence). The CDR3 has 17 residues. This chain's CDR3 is CASSFKQGGEFEETQYF. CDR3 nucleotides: TGTGCCAGCAGTTTTAAACAGGGGGGAGAGTTTGAAGAGACCCAGTACTTC.

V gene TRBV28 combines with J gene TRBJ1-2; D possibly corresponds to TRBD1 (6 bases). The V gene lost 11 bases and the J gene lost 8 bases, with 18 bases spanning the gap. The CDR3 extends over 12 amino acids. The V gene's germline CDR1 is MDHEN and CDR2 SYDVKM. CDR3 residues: CAGQQGLEGYTF. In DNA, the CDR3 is TGTGCCGGACAACAGGGTCTGGAGGGCTACACCTTC.